The 10 T cell receptor beta chains presented below share a single source sample, sequenced in a study of blood T cell repertoires in COVID-19. Using immunoSEQ multiplex PCR, the repertoire was profiled, and TCRdb retains in-frame clones only, with some absent. The sample shows about 40,000 clones, just over 85% of them seen only once. The sequenced sample consisted of peripheral blood. These receptors were obtained from a man aged 35 to 55 with active COVID-19.

The chain uses TRBV5-1 and TRBJ2-5; 9 bases match TRBD2. Germline assignment: CDR1 SGHRS and CDR2 YFSETQ. The CDR3 totals 14 residues. J gave up 7 bases and V 4 bases, and 8 bases lay outside the gene matches. CDR3 in DNA: TGCGCCAGCAGCCCCATAGCGGGAGAGGGGACCCAGTACTTC. Translation gives CASSPIAGEGTQYF.

This CDR3 is CASSLGGSNQPQHF. CDR3 coding DNA: TGTGCCAGCAGCTTAGGAGGAAGCAATCAGCCCCAGCATTTT. The rearrangement links TRBV5-5 to TRBJ1-5; D is undetermined. The V and J ends lost 2 bases and 1 base respectively, with 7 bases between them. The germline V gene has CDR1 SGHKS and CDR2 YYEKEE (reference sequence). The CDR3 consists of 14 residues. Full variable domain (remainder filled in from reference TRBV5-5 and TRBJ1-5): DAGVTQSPTHLIKTRGQQVTLRCSPISGHKSVSWYQQVLGQGPQFIFQYYEKEERGRGNFPDRFSARQFPNYSSELNVNALLLGDSALYLCASSLGGSNQPQHFGDGTRLSIL.

The chain recombines TRBV15 with TRBJ2-5; D unclear. CDR3 size: 14 residues. Germline CDR1 is LNHNV and CDR2 is YYDKDF (reference sequence). V was pared by 0 bases and J by 1 base, with 6 bases between. The CDR3: CATSRDRSQETQYF. CDR3 sequence (DNA): TGTGCCACCAGCAGAGATAGGAGCCAAGAGACCCAGTACTTC.

The chain carries TRBV6-5 and TRBJ1-5; D is uncertain. V lost 7 bases to trimming and J lost 3 bases, with 16 bases between them. CDR3 length: 15 amino acids. Germline V gene data show CDR1 as MNHEY and CDR2 as SVGAGI. The CDR3 reads CASKEGGGNNQPQHF. Written as DNA, the CDR3 is TGTGCCAGCAAGGAAGGAGGCGGAAACAATCAGCCCCAGCATTTT.

The chain carries TRBV5-6 and TRBJ2-7; 7 bases line up with TRBD2. The CDR3 covers 14 residues. V shed 3 bases, J shed 0 bases, and the junction held 3 bases outside the gene matches. The germline V gene has CDR1 SGHDT and CDR2 YYEEEE. CDR3 bases: TGTGCCAGCAGCTATGCGGGAGTCTCCTACGAGCAGTACTTC. This translates into CASSYAGVSYEQYF.

The chain recombines TRBV4-1 with TRBJ2-1, with a possible D match to TRBD2 (5 bases). Trimming took off 1 base at V and 6 bases at J, with 10 bases between the two ends. Germline loops: CDR1 MGHRA, CDR2 YSYEKL. This CDR3 has 14 amino acids. CDR3 sequence reads: CASSQAGEGNEQFF. DNA for the CDR3: TGCGCCAGCAGCCAAGCAGGTGAGGGCAATGAGCAGTTCTTC.

The chain links TRBV5-1 to TRBJ2-3; tentative D call: TRBD2 (6 bases). V was shortened by 5 bases and J by 0 bases, with 7 bases between the two germline ends. In germline, CDR1 is SGHRS, CDR2 YFSETQ. The CDR3 contains 13 residues. CDR3 nucleotides: TGCGCCAGCAGGGAGGGCAGCACAGATACGCAGTATTTT. Its translation is CASREGSTDTQYF.

V and J are TRBV15 and TRBJ2-1; D is ambiguous. This CDR3 region has 11 residues. Trimming cost V 0 bases and J 9 bases, with 3 bases left between them. In germline, CDR1 is LNHNV, CDR2 YYDKDF (reference sequence). CDR3 nucleotides: TGTGCCACCAGCAGAGAACTTGAGCAGTTCTTC. Its protein product is CATSRELEQFF.

V and J are TRBV6-1 and TRBJ2-3; TRBD1 aligns across 10 bases. The V gene's germline CDR1 is MNHNS and CDR2 SASEGT. J gave up 6 bases and V 4 bases, and 10 bases lay outside the gene matches. CDR3 length: 16 amino acids. This chain's CDR3 is CASSVRGQGTRDTQYF. The CDR3 DNA sequence: TGTGCCAGCAGTGTAAGGGGACAGGGGACCCGGGATACGCAGTATTTT.

The V gene is TRBV6-5, the J gene TRBJ2-2, with D possibly being TRBD2 (6 bases). This CDR3 is 14 amino acids long. In germline, CDR1 is MNHEY, CDR2 SVGAGI. Trimming took 5 bases from V and 8 from J, leaving 15 bases between them. This chain's CDR3 is CASSRRLGLGELFF. As DNA, the CDR3 is TGTGCCAGCAGTCGGCGACTAGGGCTGGGGGAGCTGTTTTTT.